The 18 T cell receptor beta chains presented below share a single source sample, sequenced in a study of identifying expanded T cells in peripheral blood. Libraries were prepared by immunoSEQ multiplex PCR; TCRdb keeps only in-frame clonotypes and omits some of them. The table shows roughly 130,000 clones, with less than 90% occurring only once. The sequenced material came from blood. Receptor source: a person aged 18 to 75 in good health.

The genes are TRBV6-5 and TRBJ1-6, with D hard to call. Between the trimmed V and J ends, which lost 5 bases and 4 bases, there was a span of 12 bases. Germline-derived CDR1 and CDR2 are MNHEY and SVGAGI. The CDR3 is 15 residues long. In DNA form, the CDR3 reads TGTGCCAGCAGTCCACGTCCACAATATAATTCACCCCTCCACTTT. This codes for CASSPRPQYNSPLHF.

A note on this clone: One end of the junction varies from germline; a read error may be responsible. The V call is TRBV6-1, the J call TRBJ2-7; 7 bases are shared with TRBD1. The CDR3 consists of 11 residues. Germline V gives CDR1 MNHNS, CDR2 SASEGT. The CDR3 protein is CAISYRGEQYF. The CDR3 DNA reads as TGTGCCATCAGTTACAGGGGCGAGCAGTACTTC.

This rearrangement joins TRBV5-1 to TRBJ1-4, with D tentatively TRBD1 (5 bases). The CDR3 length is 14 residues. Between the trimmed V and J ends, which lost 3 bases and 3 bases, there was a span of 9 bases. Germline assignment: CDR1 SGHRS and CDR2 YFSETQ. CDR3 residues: CASSSTGANEKLFF. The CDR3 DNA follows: TGCGCCAGCAGCTCGACGGGGGCTAATGAAAAACTGTTTTTT.

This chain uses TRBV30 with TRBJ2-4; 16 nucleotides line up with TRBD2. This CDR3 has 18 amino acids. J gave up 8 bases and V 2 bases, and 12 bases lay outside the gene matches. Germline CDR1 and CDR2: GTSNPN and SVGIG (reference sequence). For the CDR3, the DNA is TGTGCCTGGAGTTCATTTTCCGGGACTAGCGGGGGGGCGGACATTCAGTACTTC. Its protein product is CAWSSFSGTSGGADIQYF.

CDR3 coding DNA: TGTGCCAGCAGGGGCCGGGACAGGGATTCCCACGAGCAGTACTTC. Its translation is CASRGRDRDSHEQYF. The chain carries TRBV28 and TRBJ2-7; the match to TRBD1 covers 9 bases. CDR1 and CDR2 (germline): MDHEN, SYDVKM. This CDR3 is 15 amino acids long. J lost 5 bases, V lost 6 bases, and 11 bases had no gene match.

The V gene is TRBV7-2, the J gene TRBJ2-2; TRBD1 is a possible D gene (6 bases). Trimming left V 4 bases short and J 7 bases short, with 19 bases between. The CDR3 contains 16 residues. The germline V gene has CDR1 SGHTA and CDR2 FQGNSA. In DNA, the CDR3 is TGTGCCAGCAGCTGGGACACGATCCGAACAGGCGGGGAGCTGTTTTTT. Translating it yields CASSWDTIRTGGELFF.

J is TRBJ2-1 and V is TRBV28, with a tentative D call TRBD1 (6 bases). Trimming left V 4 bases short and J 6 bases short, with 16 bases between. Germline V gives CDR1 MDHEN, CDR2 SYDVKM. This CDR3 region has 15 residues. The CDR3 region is CASSSTGPRGNEQFF. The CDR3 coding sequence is TGTGCCAGCAGTTCCACAGGTCCCAGGGGCAATGAGCAGTTCTTC.

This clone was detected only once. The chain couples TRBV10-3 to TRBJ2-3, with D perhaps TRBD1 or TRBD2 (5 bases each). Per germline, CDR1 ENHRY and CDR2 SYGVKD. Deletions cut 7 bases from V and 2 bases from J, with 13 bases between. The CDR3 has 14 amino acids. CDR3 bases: TGTGCCATCACCGAGGGGTTCTCCACAGATACGCAGTATTTT. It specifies CAITEGFSTDTQYF.

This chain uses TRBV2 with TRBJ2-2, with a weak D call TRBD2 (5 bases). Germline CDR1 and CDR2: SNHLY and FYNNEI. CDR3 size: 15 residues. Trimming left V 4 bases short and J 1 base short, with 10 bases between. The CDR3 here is CASSVRGGNTGELFF. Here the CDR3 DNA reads TGTGCCAGCAGTGTCCGGGGTGGGAACACCGGGGAGCTGTTTTTT. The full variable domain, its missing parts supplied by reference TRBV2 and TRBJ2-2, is EPEVTQTPSHQVTQMGQEVILRCVPISNHLYFYWYRQILGQKVEFLVSFYNNEISEKSEIFDDQFSVERPDGSNFTLKIRSTKLEDSAMYFCASSVRGGNTGELFFGEGSRLTVL.

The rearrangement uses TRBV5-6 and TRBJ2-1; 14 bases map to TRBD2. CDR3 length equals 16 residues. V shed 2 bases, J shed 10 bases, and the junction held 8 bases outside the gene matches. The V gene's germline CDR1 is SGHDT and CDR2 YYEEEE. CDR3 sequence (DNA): TGTGCCAGCAGCTTTTTGGGACTAGCGGGGGAAAGCGAGCAGTTCTTC. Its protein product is CASSFLGLAGESEQFF.

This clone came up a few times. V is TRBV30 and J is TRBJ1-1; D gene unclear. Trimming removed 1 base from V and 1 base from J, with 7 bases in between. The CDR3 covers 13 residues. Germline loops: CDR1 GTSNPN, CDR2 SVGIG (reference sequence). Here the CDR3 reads CAWSGQSNTEAFF. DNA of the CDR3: TGTGCCTGGAGTGGGCAATCGAACACTGAAGCTTTCTTT. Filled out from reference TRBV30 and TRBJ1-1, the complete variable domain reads SQTIHQWPATLVQPVGSPLSLECTVEGTSNPNLYWYRQAAGRGLQLLFYSVGIGQISSEVPQNLSASRPQDRQFILSSKKLLLSDSGFYLCAWSGQSNTEAFFGQGTRLTVV.

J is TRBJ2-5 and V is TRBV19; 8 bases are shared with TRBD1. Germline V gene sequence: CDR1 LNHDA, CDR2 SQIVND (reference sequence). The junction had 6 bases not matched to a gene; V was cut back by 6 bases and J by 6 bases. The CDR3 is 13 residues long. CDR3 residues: CASSNQGAKTQYF. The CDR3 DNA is TGTGCCAGTAGCAACCAGGGGGCTAAGACCCAGTACTTC.

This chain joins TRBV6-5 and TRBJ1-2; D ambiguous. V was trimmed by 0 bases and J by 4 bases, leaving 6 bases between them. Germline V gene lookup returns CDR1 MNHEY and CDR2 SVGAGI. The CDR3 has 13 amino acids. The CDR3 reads CASSYSQLYGYTF. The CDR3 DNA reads TGTGCCAGCAGTTACTCCCAGCTCTATGGCTACACCTTC.

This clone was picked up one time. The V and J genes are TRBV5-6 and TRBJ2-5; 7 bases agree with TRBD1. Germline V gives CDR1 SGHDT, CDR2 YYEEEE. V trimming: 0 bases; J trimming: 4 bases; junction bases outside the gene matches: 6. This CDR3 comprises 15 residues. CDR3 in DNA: TGTGCCAGCAGCTTGGAAATGTACAGGGGAGAGACCCAGTACTTC. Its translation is CASSLEMYRGETQYF.

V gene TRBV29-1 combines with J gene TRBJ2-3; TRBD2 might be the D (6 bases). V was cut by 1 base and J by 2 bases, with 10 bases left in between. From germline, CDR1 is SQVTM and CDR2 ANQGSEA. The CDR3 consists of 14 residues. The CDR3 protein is CSVEAAGPTDTQYF. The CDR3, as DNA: TGCAGCGTTGAAGCGGCGGGGCCCACAGATACGCAGTATTTT.

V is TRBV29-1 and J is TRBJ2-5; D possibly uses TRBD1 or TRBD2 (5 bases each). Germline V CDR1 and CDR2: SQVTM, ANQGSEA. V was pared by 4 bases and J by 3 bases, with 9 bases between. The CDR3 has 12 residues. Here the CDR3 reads CSVVGTEETQYF. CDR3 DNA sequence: TGCAGCGTTGTGGGGACGGAAGAGACCCAGTACTTC.

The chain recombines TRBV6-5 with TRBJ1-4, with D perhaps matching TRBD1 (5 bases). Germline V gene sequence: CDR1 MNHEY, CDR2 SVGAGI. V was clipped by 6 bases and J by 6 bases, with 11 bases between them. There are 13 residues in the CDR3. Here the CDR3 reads CASRWGGDEKLFF. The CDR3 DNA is TGTGCCAGCAGATGGGGGGGGGATGAAAAACTGTTTTTT.

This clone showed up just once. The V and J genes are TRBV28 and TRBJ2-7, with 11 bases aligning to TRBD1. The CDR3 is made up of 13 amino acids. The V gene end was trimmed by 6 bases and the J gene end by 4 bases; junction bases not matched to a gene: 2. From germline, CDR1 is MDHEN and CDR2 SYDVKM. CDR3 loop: CASRGQGVYEQYF. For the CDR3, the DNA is TGTGCCAGCAGGGGACAGGGGGTATACGAGCAGTACTTC. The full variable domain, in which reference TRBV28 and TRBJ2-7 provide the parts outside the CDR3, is DVKVTQSSRYLVKRTGEKVFLECVQDMDHENMFWYRQDPGLGLRLIYFSYDVKMKEKGDIPEGYSVSREKKERFSLILESASTNQTSMYLCASRGQGVYEQYFGPGTRLTVT.